This T cell receptor beta chain derives from a study of regulatory T cells in long-lasting Graves disease. Germline assignment: CDR1 LGHNT and CDR2 FRNRAP. V lost 5 bases and J 4 bases, leaving 15 bases between the germline ends. This CDR3 has 15 residues. To make TCR beta libraries, researchers used iRepertoire HTBI primers and Arm-PCR of CDR3 regions. TCRdb processed the multiplex PCR reads anew with MiXCR; each CDR3 protein has one entry. The sample holds hundreds of thousands of distinct CDR3 sequences, 20% to 25% seen once. There are a few counts of this clonotype. Time point reported: persistent/refractory GD, antithyroid drugs over 5 years with positive TRAb. Making the TCR library involved RNA that had been extracted from PBMCs.

This chain uses TRBV12-5 with TRBJ1-5; maybe TRBD1 (5 bases). The sequenced sample was peripheral blood mononuclear cells (PBMCs), obtained when the disease was refractory, from a patient treated with antithyroid drugs. This TCR derives from a female donor with Graves disease. CDR3 nucleotide sequence: TGTGCTAGTGGTGCCCACGACAGCCTTAATCAGCCCCAGCATTTT. Amino acid sequence: CASGAHDSLNQPQHF.